The clone carrying this T cell receptor (beta chain) was recorded at least ten times. Its antigen is as yet unknown. The data are from a study of response to subunit inactivated influenza vaccine. The study's findings and limits: T cells newly recruited by each seasonal influenza vaccination are few, the authors suggested.

MiXCR was run by TCRdb on the RT-PCR reads, yielding one entry per CDR3 protein. Counted here are around 570,000 distinct CDR3 sequences, about 10% occurring once; the ten biggest clones make up roughly 11%. V gave up 3 bases and J gave up 4 bases, with 20 bases separating them. CDR1 is SGHRS, CDR2 YFSETQ, per germline. This CDR3 region has 17 residues. The sample was also reused in another study, on T cells expressing NK-cell markers. In that study: Generation of TCR beta cDNA was performed by 5'RACE template switching incorporating UMIs. Investigators obtained TCR beta repertoires from sorted CD3+CD56+NKG2C+, CD3+CD56+NKG2C- and CD3+CD56-NKG2C+ T cells. Within the sequenced cohort of eight donors, seven exhibited HCMV seropositivity and one was seronegative. Dominant NKG2C+ clonotypes were found to form about 1.0-7.5% of CD8+ T cells in five to seven donors.

This chain links TRBV5-1 with TRBJ2-1, with D possibly called TRBD1 or TRBD2 (6 bases each). The sample consisted of PBMCs from blood, taken on the day of vaccination. The source is a man aged 45 to 65 who received an inactivated influenza vaccine. The CDR3 nucleotides are TGCGCCAGCAGCTCCCTTAAAGGGGTAGGGGGGTACAATGAGCAGTTCTTC. This translates into CASSSLKGVGGYNEQFF.